This T cell receptor beta chain is from a study of T-cell memory formation after mild COVID-19 (dated by TCRdb to about 2021). Looking at the study overall: Most TCR sequence clusters were specific to one of the two donors. Longitudinal TCRalpha and TCRbeta repertoire sequencing tracked T-cell clones expanding and contracting after mild COVID-19 in two donors. Two young, previously healthy adult volunteers, one female and one male, were included in the cohort.

The germline V gene specifies SGHRS as CDR1 and YFSETQ as CDR2. From the cysteine through the phenylalanine, the CDR3 covers 14 amino acids. Of the read, only the CDR3 DNA is kept; its 42 bases are in frame from base 1. At the junction V is shortened by 1 base and J by 4 bases, with 11 bases in between. Reads for this sample came from an Illumina NovaSeq 6000. TCRalpha and TCRbeta cDNA libraries were constructed by 5'RACE with constant-segment primers, with sample barcodes and unique molecular identifiers being introduced. Trizol reagent was used to extract RNA from every sample. Library amplification was performed in two PCR steps, and a second sample barcode and Illumina TruSeq adapters were introduced in the second step. Sequencing of libraries was performed on an Illumina NovaSeq with 2 x 150 bp paired-end reads. Concerning the study's data processing: The reads were demultiplexed and collapsed into UMI-guided consensus sequences using migec v1.2.7. Using mixcr v2.1.11, UMI consensuses were aligned to TRA and TRB V and J templates and then assembled into clonotypes. A clonotype was counted as expanded or contracted only when both edgeR and NoisET called the clonotype significant, with the noise models trained on biological replicates. edgeR calls used a false discovery rate-adjusted p below 0.01 and a log2 fold-change threshold of 1. As an exploratory analysis of dynamics, max-normalized trajectories of the 1000 most abundant clonotypes were examined with PCA combined with hierarchical clustering. Separately sequenced CD4+ and CD8+ repertoires were used to assign the CD4 or CD8 phenotype of responding clones. The raw public data were reprocessed by TCRdb itself: fastp quality trimming at Q25, MiXCR clonotype calling, in-frame beta chains only. Rows with a matching CDR3 protein are joined into one entry that keeps the most common DNA and genes. The V and J calls follow TCRdb's processing rather than the paper's. The sample table shows hundreds of thousands of distinct CDR3 sequences, and 20% are seen once. The ten largest clones capture around 12% of the sample.

This clonotype was detected ten times or more. Its antigen remains undetermined. Base-call qualities are not available, and no considerably larger clone is one nucleotide away. Overall study results and their limits: Some responding clones were detected in pre-infection memory, which suggested that pre-existing cross-reactive memory T cells had joined the SARS-CoV-2 response. Balanced CD4/CD8 phenotypes were observed for clones contracting from day 15 to 85, whereas a bias towards CD4+ was observed for a second wave of clones expanding from day 15 to 37. Only two mild cases were covered in the study, and larger cohorts including severe cases with pre-infection samples were considered necessary. SARS-CoV-2 specificity was not confirmed for the second-wave clones peaking on day 37. Contracting CD4+ clones were found mainly in CM and EM memory subsets, while CD8+ clones were enriched in EMRA.

PBMCs were isolated by Ficoll-Paque density gradient centrifugation. The sequencing sample was made of PBMCs or a T cell subset sorted from them (not recorded which). The V and J genes are TRBV5-1 and TRBJ1-1, with TRBD1 perhaps the D gene, on 6 matching bases. The sequence was obtained from an adult woman who had mild COVID-19 (a few samples of this study predate the infection). The sample titles of this study are shuffled in the database, so cell type and time point are left out; the donor was told from shared clones. The CDR3: CASSLSGGPTEAFF. The DNA sequence reads TGCGCCAGCAGCTTGTCCGGGGGGCCCACTGAAGCTTTCTTT.